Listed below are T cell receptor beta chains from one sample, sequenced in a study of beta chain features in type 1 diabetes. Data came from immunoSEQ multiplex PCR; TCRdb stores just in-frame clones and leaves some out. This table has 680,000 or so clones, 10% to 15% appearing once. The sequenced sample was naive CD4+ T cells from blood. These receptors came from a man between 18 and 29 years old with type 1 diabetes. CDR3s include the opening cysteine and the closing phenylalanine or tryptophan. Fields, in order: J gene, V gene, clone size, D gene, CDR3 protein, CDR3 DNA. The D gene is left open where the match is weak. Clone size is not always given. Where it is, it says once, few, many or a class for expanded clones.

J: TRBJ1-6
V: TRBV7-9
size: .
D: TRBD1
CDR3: CASTSLGTENSPLHF
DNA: TGTGCCAGCACCTCGTTAGGGACAGAGAATTCACCCCTCCACTTT

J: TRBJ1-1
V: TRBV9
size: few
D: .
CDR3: CASSAQKSNTEAFF
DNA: TGTGCCAGCAGCGCACAGAAATCGAACACTGAAGCTTTCTTT

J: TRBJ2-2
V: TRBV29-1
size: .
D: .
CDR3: CSVDQGFTGELFF
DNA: TGCAGCGTTGACCAGGGATTCACCGGGGAGCTGTTTTTT

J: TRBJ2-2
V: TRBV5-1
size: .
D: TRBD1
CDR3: CASSSGQLNTGELFF
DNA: TGCGCCAGCAGCTCGGGACAGCTGAACACCGGGGAGCTGTTTTTT

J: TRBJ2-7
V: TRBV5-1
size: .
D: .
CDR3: CASSPYGTPQGWSYEQYF
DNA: TGCGCCAGCAGCCCATATGGGACCCCCCAAGGCTGGTCCTACGAGCAGTACTTC

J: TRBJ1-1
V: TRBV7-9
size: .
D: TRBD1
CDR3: CASSDNRGDTEAFF
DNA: TGTGCCAGCAGCGACAACAGGGGGGACACTGAAGCTTTCTTT

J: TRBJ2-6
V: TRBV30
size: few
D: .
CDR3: CAWSPRDRILSGANVLTF
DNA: TGTGCCTGGAGTCCCCGTGACAGGATTCTCTCTGGGGCCAACGTCCTGACTTTC

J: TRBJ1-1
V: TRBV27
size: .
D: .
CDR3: CASSLFGGPGAEAFF
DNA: TGTGCCAGCAGTTTATTTGGCGGACCGGGGGCTGAAGCTTTCTTT

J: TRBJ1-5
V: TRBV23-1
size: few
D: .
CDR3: CASNPRAGNQPQHF
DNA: TGCGCCAGCAACCCAAGGGCGGGGAATCAGCCCCAGCATTTT

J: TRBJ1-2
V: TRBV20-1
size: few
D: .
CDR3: CSARAGNGYTF
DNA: TGCAGTGCTAGAGCTGGGAACGGCTACACCTTC

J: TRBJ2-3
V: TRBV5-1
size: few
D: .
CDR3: CASSPAGGSYTDTQYF
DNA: TGCGCCAGCAGCCCGGCAGGGGGGAGCTACACAGATACGCAGTATTTT

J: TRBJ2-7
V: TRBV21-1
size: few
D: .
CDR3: CASSKGVPGYEQYF
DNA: TGTGCCAGCAGCAAAGGGGTACCGGGGTACGAGCAGTACTTC

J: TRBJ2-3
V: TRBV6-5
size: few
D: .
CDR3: CATRGGISTDTQYF
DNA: TGTGCCACCCGCGGGGGCATTAGCACAGATACGCAGTATTTT

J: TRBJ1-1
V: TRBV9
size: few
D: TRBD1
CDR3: CASSSRDRSEAFF
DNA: TGTGCCAGCAGCTCCCGGGACAGGTCTGAAGCTTTCTTT

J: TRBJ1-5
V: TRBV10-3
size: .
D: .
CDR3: CAIRTEGTWSNQPQHF
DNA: TGTGCCATCAGGACAGAGGGGACGTGGAGCAATCAGCCCCAGCATTTT